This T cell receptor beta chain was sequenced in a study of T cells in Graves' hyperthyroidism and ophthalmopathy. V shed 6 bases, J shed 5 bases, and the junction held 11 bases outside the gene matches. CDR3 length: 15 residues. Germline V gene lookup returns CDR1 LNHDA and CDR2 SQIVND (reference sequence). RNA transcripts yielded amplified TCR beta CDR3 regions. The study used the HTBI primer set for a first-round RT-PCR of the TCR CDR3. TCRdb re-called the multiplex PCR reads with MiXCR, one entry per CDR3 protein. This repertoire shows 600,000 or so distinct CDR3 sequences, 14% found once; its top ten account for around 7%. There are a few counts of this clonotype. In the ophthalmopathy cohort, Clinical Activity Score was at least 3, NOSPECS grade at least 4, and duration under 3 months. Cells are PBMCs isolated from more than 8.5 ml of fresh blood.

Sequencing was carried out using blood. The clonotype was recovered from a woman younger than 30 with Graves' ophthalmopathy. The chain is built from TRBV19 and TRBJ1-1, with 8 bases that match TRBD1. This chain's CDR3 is CASRHIRTGWTEAFF. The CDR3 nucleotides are TGTGCCAGTAGACACATCCGGACAGGGTGGACTGAAGCTTTCTTT.